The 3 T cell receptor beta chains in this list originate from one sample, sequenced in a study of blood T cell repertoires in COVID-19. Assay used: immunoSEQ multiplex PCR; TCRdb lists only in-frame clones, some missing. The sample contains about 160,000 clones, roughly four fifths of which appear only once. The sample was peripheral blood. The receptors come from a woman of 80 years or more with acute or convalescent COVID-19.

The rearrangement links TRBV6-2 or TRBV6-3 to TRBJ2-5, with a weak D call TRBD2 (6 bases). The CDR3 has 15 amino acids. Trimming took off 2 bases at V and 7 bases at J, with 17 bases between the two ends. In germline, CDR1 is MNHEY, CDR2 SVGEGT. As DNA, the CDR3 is TGTGCCAGCAGTTACCATGTGACGCGGGGCGGGACCCAGTACTTC. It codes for CASSYHVTRGGTQYF.

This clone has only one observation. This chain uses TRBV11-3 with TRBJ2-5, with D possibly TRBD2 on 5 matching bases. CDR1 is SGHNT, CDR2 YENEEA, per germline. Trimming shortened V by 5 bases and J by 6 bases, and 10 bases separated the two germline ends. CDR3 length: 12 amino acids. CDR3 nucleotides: TGTGCCAGCAGCCTCGACGGGAAGACCCAGTACTTC. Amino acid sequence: CASSLDGKTQYF.

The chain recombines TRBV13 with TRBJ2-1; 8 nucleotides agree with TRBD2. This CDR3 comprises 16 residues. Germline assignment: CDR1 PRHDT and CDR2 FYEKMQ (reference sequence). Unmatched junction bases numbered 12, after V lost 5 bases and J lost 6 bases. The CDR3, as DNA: TGTGCCAGCAGCCCCCGGAGAGCGGGAGTTGGCAATGAGCAGTTCTTC. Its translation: CASSPRRAGVGNEQFF.